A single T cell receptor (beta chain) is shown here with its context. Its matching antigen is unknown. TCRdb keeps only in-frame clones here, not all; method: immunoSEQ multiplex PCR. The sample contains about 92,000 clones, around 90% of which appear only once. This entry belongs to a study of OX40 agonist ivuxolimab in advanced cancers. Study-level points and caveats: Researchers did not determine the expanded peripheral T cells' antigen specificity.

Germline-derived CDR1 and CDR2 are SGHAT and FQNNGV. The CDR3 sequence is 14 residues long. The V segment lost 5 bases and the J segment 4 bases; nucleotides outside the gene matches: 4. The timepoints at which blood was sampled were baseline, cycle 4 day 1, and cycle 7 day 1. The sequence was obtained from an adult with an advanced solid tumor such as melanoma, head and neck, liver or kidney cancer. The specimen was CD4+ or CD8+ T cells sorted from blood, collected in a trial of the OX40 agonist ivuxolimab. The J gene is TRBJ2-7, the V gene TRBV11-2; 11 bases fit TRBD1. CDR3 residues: CASSLGQGAYEQYF. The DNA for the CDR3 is TGTGCCAGCAGCCTCGGACAGGGGGCGTACGAGCAGTACTTC.